The clone carrying this TCR beta chain is labeled medium-sized. Every molecule of TCR cDNA had its own unique molecular identifier. Each CDR3 protein gets one entry after TCRdb re-called the 5' RACE reads with MiXCR. The sample carries around 3,600 distinct CDR3 sequences, 6.5% to 7.5% recorded once. This sample was taken from a study of spatial heterogeneity in lung cancer. Overall study context: Beta-chain sequences were consistently detected more often than alpha-chain sequences.

The time point here: sample taken at primary tumor resection. Tumor, nontumor lung or frozen PBMC supplied whole RNA, sequenced without sorting. The cohort: 70 to 75 early-stage, untreated non-small cell lung cancer patients. This CDR3 region has 12 residues. CDR1 is MNHEY and CDR2 is SVGAGI in the germline V gene. The sequenced sample was normal lung tissue next to the tumor, obtained at surgery. The rearrangement joins TRBV6-5 to TRBJ2-1; D is undetermined. The sequence was obtained from a male donor with early-stage non-small cell lung cancer. CDR3 coding DNA: TGTGCGTCTTTGGCCGCGAGTAATGAGCAGTTCTTC. This translates into CASLAASNEQFF.